This T cell receptor (beta chain) originates from a study of neurological immune-mediated disorders. The sample holds many counts of this clonotype. Its antigen is undetermined. Study-wide results and caveats: The study found the most TCR clonal expansion in HTLV-1-associated myelopathy and the least in multiple sclerosis, below healthy controls.

Time point defined: longitudinal time-point 3. From the 5' RACE reads, TCRdb called clonotypes with MiXCR, one entry per CDR3 protein. The sample carries over 90,000 distinct CDR3 sequences, less than 14% recorded once. Sequencing used PBMCs. The receptor was isolated from a female donor with HTLV-1-associated myelopathy (HAM/TSP).

CDR3 sequence (DNA): TGTGCCAGCAGCGCTAGCGGCGAGCAGTACTTC. It yields the protein CASSASGEQYF. The chain employs TRBV5-6 and TRBJ2-7, with 7 bases matching TRBD2. The trim removed 4 bases at V and 6 bases at J, leaving 1 base unmatched. Germline values: CDR1 SGHDT, CDR2 YYEEEE. CDR3 length equals 11 residues.